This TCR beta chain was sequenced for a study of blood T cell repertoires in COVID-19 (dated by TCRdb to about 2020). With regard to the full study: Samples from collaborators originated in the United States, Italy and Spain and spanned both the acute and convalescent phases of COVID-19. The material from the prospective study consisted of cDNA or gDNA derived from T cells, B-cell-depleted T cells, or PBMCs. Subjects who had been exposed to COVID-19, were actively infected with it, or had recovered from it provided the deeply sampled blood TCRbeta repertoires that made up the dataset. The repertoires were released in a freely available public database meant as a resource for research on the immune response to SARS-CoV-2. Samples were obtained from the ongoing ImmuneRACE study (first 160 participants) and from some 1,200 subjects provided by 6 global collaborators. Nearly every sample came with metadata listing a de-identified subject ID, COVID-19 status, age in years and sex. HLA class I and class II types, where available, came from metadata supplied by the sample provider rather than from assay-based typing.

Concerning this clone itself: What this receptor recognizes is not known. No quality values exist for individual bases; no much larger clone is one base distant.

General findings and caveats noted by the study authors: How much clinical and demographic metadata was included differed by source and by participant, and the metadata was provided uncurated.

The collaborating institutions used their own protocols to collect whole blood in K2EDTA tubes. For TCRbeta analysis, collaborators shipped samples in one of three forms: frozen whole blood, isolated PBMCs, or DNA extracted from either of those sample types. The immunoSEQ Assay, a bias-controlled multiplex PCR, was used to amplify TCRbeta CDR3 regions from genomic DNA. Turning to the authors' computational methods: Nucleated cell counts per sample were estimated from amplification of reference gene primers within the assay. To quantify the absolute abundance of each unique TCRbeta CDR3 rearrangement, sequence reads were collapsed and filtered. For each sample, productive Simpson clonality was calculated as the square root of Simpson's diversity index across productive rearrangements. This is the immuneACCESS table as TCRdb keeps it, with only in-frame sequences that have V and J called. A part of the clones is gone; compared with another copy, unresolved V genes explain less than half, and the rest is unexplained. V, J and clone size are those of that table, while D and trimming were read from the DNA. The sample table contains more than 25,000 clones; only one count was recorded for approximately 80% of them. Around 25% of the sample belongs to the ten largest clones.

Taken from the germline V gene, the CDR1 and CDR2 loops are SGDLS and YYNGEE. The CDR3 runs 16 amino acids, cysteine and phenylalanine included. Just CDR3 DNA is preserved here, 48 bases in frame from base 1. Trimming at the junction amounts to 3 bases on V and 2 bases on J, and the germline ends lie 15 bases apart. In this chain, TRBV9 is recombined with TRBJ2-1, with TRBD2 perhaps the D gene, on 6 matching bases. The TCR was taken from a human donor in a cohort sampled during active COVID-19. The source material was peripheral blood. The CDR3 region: CASSAPGDRTYNEQFF. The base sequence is TGTGCCAGCAGCGCGCCGGGAGATAGGACCTACAATGAGCAGTTCTTC.